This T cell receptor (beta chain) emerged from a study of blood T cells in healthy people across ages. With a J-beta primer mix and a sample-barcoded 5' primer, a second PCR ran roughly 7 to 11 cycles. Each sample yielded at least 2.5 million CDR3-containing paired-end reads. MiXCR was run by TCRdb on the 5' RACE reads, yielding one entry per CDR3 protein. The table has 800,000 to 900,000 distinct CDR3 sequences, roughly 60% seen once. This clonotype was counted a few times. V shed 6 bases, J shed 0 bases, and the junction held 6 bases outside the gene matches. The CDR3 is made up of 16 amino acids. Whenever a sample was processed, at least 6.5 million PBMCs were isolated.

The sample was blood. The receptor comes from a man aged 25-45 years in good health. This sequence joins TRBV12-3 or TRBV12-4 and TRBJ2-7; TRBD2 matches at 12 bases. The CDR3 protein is CASSFRTSGASYEQYF. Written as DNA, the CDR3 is TGTGCCAGCAGCTTCCGGACTAGCGGGGCCTCCTACGAGCAGTACTTC.